This TCR beta chain was sequenced for a study of shared clonotypes between healthy human individuals (dated by TCRdb to the early 2020s). Describing the broader study: The cohort included a few men and a couple of women between 18 and 49 years of age. For each donor, three plates each were used for CD4 naive and CD4 memory, two plates were used for CD8 naive, and one plate was used for CD8 memory. To estimate repertoire size and how much clonotype sharing occurs between individuals, the study deeply sequenced the blood TCR repertoires of five healthy adults. To increase sequencing depth and limit assay-specific biases, TCR repertoire library preparation and sequencing were carried out by different laboratories using diverse techniques. Each donor's leukapheresis produced roughly between roughly 0.85 and 10 billion PBMCs. Overall results and qualifications from the work: Even with the large sequencing depth, rarefaction of the sorted-subset datasets indicated that sequencing was incomplete. The genetic and exposure-history diversity represented was limited by the small number of donors. Estimated clonotype richness was generally larger for naive than for memory subsets. Pairwise subsampling indicated that sequencing depth was expected to affect the degree of clonotype sharing among donors. About 5% of naive CD4, 3.5% of naive CD8, approximately 2% of memory CD4, and approximately 0.39% of memory CD8 clonotypes were shared across a few donors. Sampling was limited to blood, and TCR repertoires in tissue likely differ from TCR repertoires in blood. Compared with non-shared clonotypes, clonotypes shared by all four sorted-subset donors had higher generation probabilities.

Using the deep immunoSEQ assay, TCR CDR3 regions were amplified from genomic DNA by multiplex PCR. Extracted genomic DNA from each cell subset was distributed evenly across all wells of several immunoSEQ 96-well plates, and each plate was treated as a replicate. For sorted subsets, around 200 ng genomic DNA, equal to about 30,000 T cell genomes, was loaded into each replicate PCR. Purified libraries were quantified with a Qubit 3.0 fluorometer, sized on a Bioanalyzer 2100, and re-quantified with the KAPA Library Quantification kit. A separate single-read 150-cycle Illumina NextSeq 550 flow cell was used to sequence each immunoSEQ 96-well plate. On the study's bioinformatics: The immunoSEQ output contained only junctional sequences without quality scores, so filtering could not match that applied to full-length reads. To assign V/J genes and CDR3, sequences were annotated against IMGT germline references using PyIR, a Python wrapper for IgBLAST v1.9. Reads were filtered out if the reads had weak V/J assignments (E-value above 1e-6), no CDR3, stop codons, out-of-frame junctions, or ambiguous translated residues. V3J clonotypes were defined as sequences sharing the same inferred V gene, J gene, and CDR3 amino acid sequence. To compute the percentage overlap between repertoires, the number of shared unique clonotypes was divided by the size of the smaller repertoire. Three approaches were used to assess repertoire richness: RTK rarefaction, the Chao1 estimator, and Recon v2.1 estimates of unobserved clonotypes. Generation probabilities were computed with OLGA for all TCRbeta clonotypes obtained by the gDNA method from a handful of donors. What TCRdb holds here is the immuneACCESS table cut down to in-frame rearrangements. Part of the clones is not present; checked against another copy, under half of the missing clones reflect an unresolved V gene, and the others are unexplained. D and trimming were read from the DNA, whereas the V and J calls and clone size are those reported in that table. The sample table lists over a million clones, about 84% of them with a count of one. The top ten hold more than 0.5% of the sample.

The donors were healthy, HIV-negative adults who had no recently reported acute infections or vaccinations. Every donor was a Caucasian adult residing in Nashville, Tennessee, USA. CD4+ T cells were enriched by magnetic negative selection, after which naive cells were positively selected on CD45RA and the negative fraction was taken as the memory subset. Blood was collected by leukapheresis, and PBMCs were isolated by Ficoll-Histopaque density gradient centrifugation and then cryopreserved in liquid nitrogen vapor phase. Analytical flow cytometry was used to check the purity and quantity of every magnetically sorted T cell population. Genomic DNA was isolated from every sorted fraction and measured by UV absorbance on a Nanodrop 2000c. The germline V gene encodes CDR1 SGHDN and CDR2 FVKESK. Counted from cysteine to phenylalanine, this CDR3 has 17 amino acids. The read is trimmed to its CDR3 DNA, 51 bases read in frame from base 1. Deletion took 3 bases off V and 3 bases off J, with a span of 17 bases between the germline ends.

As for this clone: Its antigen remains unidentified. The input lacks base qualities; no much larger clone sits a single base away.

This receptor was identified in a man between 18 and 29 years old in good health. Some clones in this sample may be carry-over from other donors' samples. The V and J genes are TRBV14 and TRBJ1-4; TRBD1 is a weak D gene call, 6 bases matching. Sequenced sample: memory CD4+ T cells from PBMCs. The sample's cell subset or site, from its label and the paper: CD45RA-negative fraction. The sequenced DNA is TGTGCCAGCAGCCAGGACAGCCCCGGTGCGGCTAATGAAAAACTGTTTTTT. Its product reads: CASSQDSPGAANEKLFF.